This record covers a single T cell receptor (beta chain). This record belongs to a study of blood T cell repertoires in COVID-19. Clones were sequenced by immunoSEQ multiplex PCR, and TCRdb holds only the in-frame ones, with some missing. The sample yields under 300,000 clones, approximately 80% seen once. Germline V CDR1 and CDR2: LNHDA, SQIVND (reference sequence). V lost 10 bases and J 12 bases, leaving 19 bases between the germline ends. The CDR3 sequence is 12 residues long. This receptor was obtained from a woman aged 80 or over with active or convalescent COVID-19. The chain is built from TRBV19 and TRBJ2-1, with D possibly being TRBD1 (6 bases). The sample taken for sequencing was peripheral blood. The CDR3 DNA follows: TGTGCCACCTCTCGACAGGACACGGGGCAGTTCTTC. Translating it yields CATSRQDTGQFF.